Sequencing of this TCR beta chain was carried out in a study of blood T cell repertoires in COVID-19. About the study: Acute and convalescent COVID-19 samples came from the United States, Italy and Spain. T cells, B-cell-depleted T cells, or PBMCs provided the cDNA or gDNA that served as material.

Enrollment of patients from Seattle took place during active infection, with longitudinal follow-up. This CDR3 has 15 residues. Per the germline V gene, CDR1 is SNHLY and CDR2 is FYNNEI. Trimming cost V 6 bases and J 3 bases; bases outside gene matches: 8. This table comes from immunoSEQ multiplex PCR, and its TCRdb copy is limited to in-frame clones, with some not included. Seen here are 250,000 to 300,000 clones, roughly nine tenths observed once, and the top ten hold more than 10%. This chain uses TRBV2 with TRBJ2-5, with 9 positions matching TRBD2. The sequenced sample was peripheral blood. This TCR came from a woman in her 30s with COVID-19, enrolled during active disease. CDR3 bases: TGTGCCAGCAGGGTCTTAGCGGGGGATAAAGAGACCCAGTACTTC. Protein product: CASRVLAGDKETQYF.